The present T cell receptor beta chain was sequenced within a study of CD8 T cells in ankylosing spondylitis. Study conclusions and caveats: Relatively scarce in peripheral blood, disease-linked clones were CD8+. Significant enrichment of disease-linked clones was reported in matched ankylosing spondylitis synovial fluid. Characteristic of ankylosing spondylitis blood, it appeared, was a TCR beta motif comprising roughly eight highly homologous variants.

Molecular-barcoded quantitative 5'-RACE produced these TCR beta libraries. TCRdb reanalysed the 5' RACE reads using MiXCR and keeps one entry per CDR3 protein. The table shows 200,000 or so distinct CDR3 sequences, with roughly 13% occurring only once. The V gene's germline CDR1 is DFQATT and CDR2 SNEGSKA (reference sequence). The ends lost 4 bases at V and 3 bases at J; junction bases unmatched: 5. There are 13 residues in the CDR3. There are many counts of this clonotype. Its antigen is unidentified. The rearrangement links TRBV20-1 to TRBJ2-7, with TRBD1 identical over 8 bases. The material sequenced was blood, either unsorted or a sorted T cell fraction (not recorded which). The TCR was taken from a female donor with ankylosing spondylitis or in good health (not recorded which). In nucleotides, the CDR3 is TGCAGTGCTAAACAGGGGGGTATCTACGAGCAGTACTTC. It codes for CSAKQGGIYEQYF.